This paragraph reports one TCR beta chain. After removal of 4 bases from V and 5 bases from J, the junction contained 4 bases not matched to a gene. Germline CDR1 is MNHEY and CDR2 is SMNVEV (reference sequence). The CDR3 extends over 14 amino acids. These data originate in a study of shared clonotypes between healthy human individuals. Study background: A donor's plate count was three for CD4 naive and three for CD4 memory; CD8 naive had two and CD8 memory one.

TCRdb's table, derived via immunoSEQ multiplex PCR, lists solely in-frame clones and lacks some. The sample records approximately 710,000 clones, about 92% being singletons. The sample taken for sequencing was memory CD8+ T cells from PBMCs. Noted subset: CD45RO+ cells pooled with CCR7-negative TemRA cells. The chain couples TRBV27 to TRBJ2-7, with 11 bases lining up with TRBD1. The TCR sequence derives from a young man in good health. Some clones in this sample may be carry-over from other donors' samples. The CDR3: CASSSGQGVHEQYF. Here the CDR3 DNA reads TGTGCCAGCAGTTCGGGACAGGGGGTCCACGAGCAGTACTTC.